This T cell receptor beta chain originates from a study of T cells in Graves' hyperthyroidism and ophthalmopathy. Stable hyperthyroidism: no ophthalmopathy progression over 18 months of follow-up. Exclusion followed for patients with uncontrolled infection, other autoimmune disease, pregnancy or lactation. Thyroid ultrasound, orbital computed tomography, clinical symptoms, and serum thyroxine and TRAb underpinned diagnoses. The CDR3 regions of TCR beta were amplified from RNA transcripts. The study used the HTBI primer set for a first-round RT-PCR of the TCR CDR3. TCRdb analysed the multiplex PCR reads with MiXCR anew, one entry per CDR3 protein. The data contain hundreds of thousands of distinct CDR3 sequences, approximately 15% of them singletons. Ten or more counts support this clonotype. Trimming took 5 bases from V and 6 from J; bases not matched to a gene: 11. The germline V gene encodes CDR1 MNHEY and CDR2 SMNVEV (reference sequence). The CDR3 has 15 residues.

The TCR was taken from a woman aged 18-29 years with Graves' hyperthyroidism. Sequencing was carried out using blood. V gene TRBV27 combines with J gene TRBJ2-7, with TRBD1 identical over 9 bases. Written as DNA, the CDR3 is TGTGCCAGCAGTGCCGGGACAGGGTGGTCTCGCGAGCAGTACTTC. Translating gives CASSAGTGWSREQYF.